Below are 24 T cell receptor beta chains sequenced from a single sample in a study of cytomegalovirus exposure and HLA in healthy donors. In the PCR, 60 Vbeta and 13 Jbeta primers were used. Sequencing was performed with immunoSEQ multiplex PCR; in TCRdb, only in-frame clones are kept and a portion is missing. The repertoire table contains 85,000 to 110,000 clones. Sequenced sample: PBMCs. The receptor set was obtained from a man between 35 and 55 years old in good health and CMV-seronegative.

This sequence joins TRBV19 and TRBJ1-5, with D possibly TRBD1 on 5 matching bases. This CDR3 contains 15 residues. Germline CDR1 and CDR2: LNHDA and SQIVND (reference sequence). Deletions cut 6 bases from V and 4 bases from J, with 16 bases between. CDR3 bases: TGTGCCAGTAGGCCTCTGGTTGGGGCGAATCAGCCCCAGCATTTT. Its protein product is CASRPLVGANQPQHF.

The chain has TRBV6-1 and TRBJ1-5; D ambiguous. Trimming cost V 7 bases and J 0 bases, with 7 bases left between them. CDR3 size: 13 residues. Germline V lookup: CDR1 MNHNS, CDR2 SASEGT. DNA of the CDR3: TGTGCCAGCACGGGGAATAGCAATCAGCCCCAGCATTTT. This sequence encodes CASTGNSNQPQHF.

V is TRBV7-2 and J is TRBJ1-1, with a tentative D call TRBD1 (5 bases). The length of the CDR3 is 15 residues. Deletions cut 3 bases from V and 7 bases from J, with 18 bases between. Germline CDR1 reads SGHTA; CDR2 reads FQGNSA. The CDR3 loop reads CASSFLGSGAVEAFF. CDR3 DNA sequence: TGTGCCAGCAGCTTTTTGGGTAGTGGGGCAGTTGAAGCTTTCTTT. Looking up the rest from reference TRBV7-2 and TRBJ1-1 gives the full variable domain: GAGVSQSPSNKVTEKGKDVELRCDPISGHTALYWYRQSLGQGLEFLIYFQGNSAPDKSGLPSDRFSAERTGGSVSTLTIQRTQQEDSAVYLCASSFLGSGAVEAFFGQGTRLTVV.

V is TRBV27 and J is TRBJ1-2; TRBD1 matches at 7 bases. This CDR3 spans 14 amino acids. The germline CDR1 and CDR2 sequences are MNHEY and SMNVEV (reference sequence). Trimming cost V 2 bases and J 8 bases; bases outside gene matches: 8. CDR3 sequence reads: CASSLRSDRVGYTF. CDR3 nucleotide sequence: TGTGCCAGCAGTTTAAGGTCAGACAGGGTCGGCTACACCTTC.

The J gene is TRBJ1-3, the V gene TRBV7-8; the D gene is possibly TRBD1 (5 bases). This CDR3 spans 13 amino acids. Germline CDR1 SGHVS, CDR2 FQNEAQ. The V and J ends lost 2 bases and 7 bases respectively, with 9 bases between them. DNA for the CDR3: TGTGCCAGCAGCTTAAATGGGGGGAACACCATATATTTT. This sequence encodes CASSLNGGNTIYF. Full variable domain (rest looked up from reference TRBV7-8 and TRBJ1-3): GAGVSQSPRYKVAKRGQDVALRCDPISGHVSLFWYQQALGQGPEFLTYFQNEAQLDKSGLPSDRFFAERPEGSVSTLKIQRTQQEDSAVYLCASSLNGGNTIYFGEGSWLTVV.

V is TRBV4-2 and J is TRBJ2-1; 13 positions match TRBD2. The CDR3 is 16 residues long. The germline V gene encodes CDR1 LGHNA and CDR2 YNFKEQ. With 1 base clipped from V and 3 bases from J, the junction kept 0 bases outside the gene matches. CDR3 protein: CASSQGTSGGYNEQFF. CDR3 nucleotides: TGTGCCAGCAGCCAAGGGACTAGCGGGGGCTACAATGAGCAGTTCTTC.

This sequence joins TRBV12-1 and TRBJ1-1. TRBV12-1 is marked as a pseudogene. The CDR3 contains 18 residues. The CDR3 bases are TGTGCCAGCAGCTTTATGTCGGGGGATAAGTTTCTGGACACTGAAGCTTTCTTT. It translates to CASSFMSGDKFLDTEAFF.

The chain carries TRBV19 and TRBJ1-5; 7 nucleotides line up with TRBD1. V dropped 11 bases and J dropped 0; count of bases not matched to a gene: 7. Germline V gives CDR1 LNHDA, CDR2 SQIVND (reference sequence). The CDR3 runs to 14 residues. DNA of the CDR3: TGTGCCTCAAGGGACAGCCTTAGCAATCAGCCCCAGCATTTT. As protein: CASRDSLSNQPQHF. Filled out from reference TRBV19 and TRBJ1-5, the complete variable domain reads DGGITQSPKYLFRKEGQNVTLSCEQNLNHDAMYWYRQDPGQGLRLIYYSQIVNDFQKGDIAEGYSVSREKKESFPLTVTSAQKNPTAFYLCASRDSLSNQPQHFGDGTRLSIL.

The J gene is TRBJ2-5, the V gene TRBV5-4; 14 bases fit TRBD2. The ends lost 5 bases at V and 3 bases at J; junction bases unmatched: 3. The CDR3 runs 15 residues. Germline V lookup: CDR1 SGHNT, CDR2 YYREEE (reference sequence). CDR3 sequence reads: CASRATSGGEETQYF. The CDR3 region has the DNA TGTGCCAGCAGGGCGACTAGCGGGGGGGAAGAGACCCAGTACTTC.

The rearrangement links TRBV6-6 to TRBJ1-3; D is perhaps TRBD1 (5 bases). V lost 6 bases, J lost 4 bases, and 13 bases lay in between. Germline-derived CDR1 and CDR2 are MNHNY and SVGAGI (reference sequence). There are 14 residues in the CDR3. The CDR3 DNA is TGTGCCAGCAGGCCCCGGGGGTCCGGAAACACCATATATTTT. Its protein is CASRPRGSGNTIYF.

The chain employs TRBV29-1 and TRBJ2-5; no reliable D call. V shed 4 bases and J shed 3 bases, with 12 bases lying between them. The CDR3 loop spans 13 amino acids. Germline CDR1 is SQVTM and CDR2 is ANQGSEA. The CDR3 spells CSVVPVDKETQYF. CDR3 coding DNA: TGCAGCGTTGTACCTGTTGACAAAGAGACCCAGTACTTC.

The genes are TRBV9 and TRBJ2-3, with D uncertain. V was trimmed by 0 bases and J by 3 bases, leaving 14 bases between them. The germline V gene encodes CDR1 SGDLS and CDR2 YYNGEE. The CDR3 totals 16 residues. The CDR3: CASSVGVSTVTDTQYF. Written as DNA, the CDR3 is TGTGCCAGCAGCGTAGGGGTTAGCACGGTGACAGATACGCAGTATTTT. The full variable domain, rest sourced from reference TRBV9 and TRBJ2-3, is DSGVTQTPKHLITATGQRVTLRCSPRSGDLSVYWYQQSLDQGLQFLIQYYNGEERAKGNILERFSAQQFPDLHSELNLSSLELGDSALYFCASSVGVSTVTDTQYFGPGTRLTVL.

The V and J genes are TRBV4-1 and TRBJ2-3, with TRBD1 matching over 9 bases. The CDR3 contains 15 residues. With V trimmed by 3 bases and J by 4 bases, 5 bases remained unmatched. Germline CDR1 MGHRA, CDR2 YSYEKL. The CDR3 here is CASSQLQGAADTQYF. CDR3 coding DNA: TGCGCCAGCAGCCAGTTACAGGGGGCCGCAGATACGCAGTATTTT.

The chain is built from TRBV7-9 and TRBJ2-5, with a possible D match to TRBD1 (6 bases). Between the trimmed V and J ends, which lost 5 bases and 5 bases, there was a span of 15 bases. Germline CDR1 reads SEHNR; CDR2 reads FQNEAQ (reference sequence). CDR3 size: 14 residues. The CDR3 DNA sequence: TGTGCCAGCAGCCCGCTCAGGGGCCGGGAGACCCAGTACTTC. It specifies CASSPLRGRETQYF. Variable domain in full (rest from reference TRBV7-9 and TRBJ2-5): DTGVSQNPRHKITKRGQNVTFRCDPISEHNRLYWYRQTLGQGPEFLTYFQNEAQLEKSRLLSDRFSAERPKGSFSTLEIQRTEQGDSAMYLCASSPLRGRETQYFGPGTRLLVL.

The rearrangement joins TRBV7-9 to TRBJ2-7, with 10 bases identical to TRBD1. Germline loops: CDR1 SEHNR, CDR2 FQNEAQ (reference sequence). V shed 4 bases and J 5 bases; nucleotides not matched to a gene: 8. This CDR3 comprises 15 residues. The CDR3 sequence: CASSSATGGKDEQYF. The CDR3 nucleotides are TGTGCCAGCAGCTCGGCGACAGGGGGCAAGGACGAGCAGTACTTC.

The CDR3 region is CASSEELADPSYNEQFF. The CDR3 nucleotides are TGCGCCAGCAGTGAGGAACTAGCGGACCCGTCCTACAATGAGCAGTTCTTC. This chain links TRBV10-1 with TRBJ2-1; 8 bases match TRBD2. The CDR3 sequence is 17 residues long. The ends lost 2 bases at V and 1 base at J; junction bases unmatched: 7. Germline loops: CDR1 WNHNN, CDR2 SYGVQD (reference sequence).

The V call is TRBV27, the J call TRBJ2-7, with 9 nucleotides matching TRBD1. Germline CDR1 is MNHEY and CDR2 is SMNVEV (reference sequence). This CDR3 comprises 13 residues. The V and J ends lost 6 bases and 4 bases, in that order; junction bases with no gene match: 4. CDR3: CASRGQGTYEQYF. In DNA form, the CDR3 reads TGTGCCAGCAGAGGACAGGGGACGTACGAGCAGTACTTC.

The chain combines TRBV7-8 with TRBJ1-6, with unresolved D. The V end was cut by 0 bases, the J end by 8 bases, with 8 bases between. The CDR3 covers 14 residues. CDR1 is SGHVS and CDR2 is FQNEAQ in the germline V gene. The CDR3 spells CASSLAQDYSPLHF. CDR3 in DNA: TGTGCCAGCAGCTTAGCCCAGGACTATTCACCCCTCCACTTT.

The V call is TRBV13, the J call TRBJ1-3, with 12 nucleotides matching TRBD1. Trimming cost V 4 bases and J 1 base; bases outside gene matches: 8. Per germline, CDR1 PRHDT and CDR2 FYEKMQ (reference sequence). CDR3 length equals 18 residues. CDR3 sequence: CASSSLGDRGHSGNTIYF. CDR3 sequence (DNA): TGTGCCAGCAGCTCCCTGGGGGACAGGGGGCATTCTGGAAACACCATATATTTT.

In nucleotides, the CDR3 is TGCGCCAGCAGCCAAGCCGGGACAGAAGGAAACACCATATATTTT. It is translated as CASSQAGTEGNTIYF. The V and J genes are TRBV4-1 and TRBJ1-3, with 7 bases matching TRBD1. Unmatched junction bases numbered 4, after V lost 1 base and J lost 4 bases. The CDR3 has 15 amino acids. CDR1 and CDR2 (germline): MGHRA, YSYEKL.

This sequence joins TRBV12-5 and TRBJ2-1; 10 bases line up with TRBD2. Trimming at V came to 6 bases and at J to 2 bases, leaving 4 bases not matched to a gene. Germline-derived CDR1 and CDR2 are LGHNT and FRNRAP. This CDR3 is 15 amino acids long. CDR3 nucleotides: TGTGCTAGTGGACCCGGGACTAGCGCCTACAATGAGCAGTTCTTC. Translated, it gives CASGPGTSAYNEQFF.

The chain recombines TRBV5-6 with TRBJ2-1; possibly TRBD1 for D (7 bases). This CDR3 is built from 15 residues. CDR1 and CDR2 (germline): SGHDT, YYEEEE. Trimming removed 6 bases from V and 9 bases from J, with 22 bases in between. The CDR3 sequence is CASTFGGWRQGEQFF. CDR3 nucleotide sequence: TGTGCCAGCACTTTCGGGGGCTGGCGACAGGGTGAGCAGTTCTTC.

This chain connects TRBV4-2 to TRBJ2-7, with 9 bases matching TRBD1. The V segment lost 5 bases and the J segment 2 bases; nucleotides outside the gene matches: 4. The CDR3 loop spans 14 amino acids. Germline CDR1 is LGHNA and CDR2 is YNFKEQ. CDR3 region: CASSEGTGTYEQYF. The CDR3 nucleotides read TGTGCCAGCAGCGAAGGGACAGGGACCTACGAGCAGTACTTC.

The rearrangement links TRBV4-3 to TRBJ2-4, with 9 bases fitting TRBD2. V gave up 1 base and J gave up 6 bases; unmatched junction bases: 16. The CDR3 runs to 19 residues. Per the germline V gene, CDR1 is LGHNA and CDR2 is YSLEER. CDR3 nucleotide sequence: TGCGCCAGCAGCCAAGTCCACTTGGGTCTAGCGGGGCGAGGAAACATTCAGTACTTC. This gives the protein CASSQVHLGLAGRGNIQYF.